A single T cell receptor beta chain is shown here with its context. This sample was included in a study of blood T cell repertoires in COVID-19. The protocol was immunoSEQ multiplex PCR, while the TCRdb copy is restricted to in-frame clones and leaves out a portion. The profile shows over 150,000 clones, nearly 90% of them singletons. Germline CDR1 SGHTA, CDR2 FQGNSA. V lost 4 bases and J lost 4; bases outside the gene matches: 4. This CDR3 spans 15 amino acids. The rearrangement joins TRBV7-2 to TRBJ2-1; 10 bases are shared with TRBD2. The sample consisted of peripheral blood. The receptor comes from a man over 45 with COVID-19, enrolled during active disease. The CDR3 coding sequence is TGTGCCAGCAGCTGGACTAGCGGAGTATACAATGAGCAGTTCTTC. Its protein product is CASSWTSGVYNEQFF.